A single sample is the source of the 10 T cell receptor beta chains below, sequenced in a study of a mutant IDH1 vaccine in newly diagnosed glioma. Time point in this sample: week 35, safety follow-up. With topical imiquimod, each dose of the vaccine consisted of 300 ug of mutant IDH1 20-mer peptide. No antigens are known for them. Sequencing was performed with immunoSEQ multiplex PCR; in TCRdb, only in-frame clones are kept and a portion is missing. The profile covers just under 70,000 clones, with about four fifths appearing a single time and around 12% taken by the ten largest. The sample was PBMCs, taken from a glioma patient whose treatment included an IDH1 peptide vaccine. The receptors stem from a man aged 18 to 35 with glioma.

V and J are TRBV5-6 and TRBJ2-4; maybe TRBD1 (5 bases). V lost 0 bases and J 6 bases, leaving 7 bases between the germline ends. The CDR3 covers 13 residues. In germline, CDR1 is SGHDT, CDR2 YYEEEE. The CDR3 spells CASSLGGRNIQYF. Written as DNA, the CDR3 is TGTGCCAGCAGCTTGGGGGGCAGAAACATTCAGTACTTC. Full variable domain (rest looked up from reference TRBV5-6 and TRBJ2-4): DAGVTQSPTHLIKTRGQQVTLRCSPKSGHDTVSWYQQALGQGPQFIFQYYEEEERQRGNFPDRFSGHQFPNYSSELNVNALLLGDSALYLCASSLGGRNIQYFGAGTRLSVL.

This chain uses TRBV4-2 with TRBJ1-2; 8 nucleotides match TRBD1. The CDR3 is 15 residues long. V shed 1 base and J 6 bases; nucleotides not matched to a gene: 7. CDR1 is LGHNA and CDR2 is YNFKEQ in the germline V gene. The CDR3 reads CASSQVAGGRDGYTF. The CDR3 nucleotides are TGTGCCAGCAGCCAAGTTGCAGGGGGCAGGGATGGCTACACCTTC.

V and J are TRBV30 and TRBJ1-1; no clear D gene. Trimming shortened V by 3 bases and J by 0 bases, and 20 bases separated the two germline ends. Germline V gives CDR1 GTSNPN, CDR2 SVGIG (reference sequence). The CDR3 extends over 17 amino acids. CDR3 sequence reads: CAWRRAGINRMNTEAFF. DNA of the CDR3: TGTGCCTGGAGGAGGGCGGGAATAAATCGGATGAACACTGAAGCTTTCTTT. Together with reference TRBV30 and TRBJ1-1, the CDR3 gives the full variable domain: SQTIHQWPATLVQPVGSPLSLECTVEGTSNPNLYWYRQAAGRGLQLLFYSVGIGQISSEVPQNLSASRPQDRQFILSSKKLLLSDSGFYLCAWRRAGINRMNTEAFFGQGTRLTVV.

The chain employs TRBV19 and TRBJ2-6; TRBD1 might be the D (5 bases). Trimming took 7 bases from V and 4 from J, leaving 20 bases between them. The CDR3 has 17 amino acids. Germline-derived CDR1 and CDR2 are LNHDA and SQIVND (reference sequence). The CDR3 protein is CASTMGRLKVGANVLTF. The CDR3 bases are TGTGCCAGTACCATGGGGCGGCTTAAGGTCGGGGCCAACGTCCTGACTTTC.

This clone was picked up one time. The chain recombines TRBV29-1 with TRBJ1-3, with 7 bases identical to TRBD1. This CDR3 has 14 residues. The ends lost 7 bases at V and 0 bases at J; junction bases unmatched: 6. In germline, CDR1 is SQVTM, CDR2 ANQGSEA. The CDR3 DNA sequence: TGCAGCGCTGGGGACAGCCGCTCTGGAAACACCATATATTTT. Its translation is CSAGDSRSGNTIYF.

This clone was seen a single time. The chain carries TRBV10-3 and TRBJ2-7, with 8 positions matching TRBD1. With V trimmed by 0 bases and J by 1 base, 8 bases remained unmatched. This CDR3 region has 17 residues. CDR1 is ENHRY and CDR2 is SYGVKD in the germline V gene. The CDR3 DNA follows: TGTGCCATCAGTGAGTCCAGACCAGGGGGCCCGTCCTACGAGCAGTACTTC. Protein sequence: CAISESRPGGPSYEQYF.

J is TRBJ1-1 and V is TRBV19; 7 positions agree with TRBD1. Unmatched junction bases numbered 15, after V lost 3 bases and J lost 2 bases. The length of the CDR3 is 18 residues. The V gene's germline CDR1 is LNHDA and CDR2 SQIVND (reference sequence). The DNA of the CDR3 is TGTGCCAGTAGTATTCTAGGGACAGCCGCCAGCAGAAACACTGAAGCTTTCTTT. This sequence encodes CASSILGTAASRNTEAFF.

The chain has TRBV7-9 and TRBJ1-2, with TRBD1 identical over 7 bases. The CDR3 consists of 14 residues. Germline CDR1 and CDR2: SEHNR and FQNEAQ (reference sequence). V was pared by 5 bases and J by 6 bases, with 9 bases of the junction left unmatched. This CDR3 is CASSPIQTGHGYTF. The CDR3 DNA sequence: TGTGCCAGCAGCCCAATACAGACAGGGCATGGCTACACCTTC.

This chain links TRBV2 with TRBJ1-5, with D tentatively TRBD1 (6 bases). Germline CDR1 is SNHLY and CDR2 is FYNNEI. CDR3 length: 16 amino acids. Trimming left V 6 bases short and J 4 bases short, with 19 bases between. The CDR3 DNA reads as TGTGCCAGCAGCCAGGGGCTAGGGGGTTTTAATCAGCCCCAGCATTTT. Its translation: CASSQGLGGFNQPQHF. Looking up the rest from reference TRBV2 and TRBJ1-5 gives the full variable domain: EPEVTQTPSHQVTQMGQEVILRCVPISNHLYFYWYRQILGQKVEFLVSFYNNEISEKSEIFDDQFSVERPDGSNFTLKIRSTKLEDSAMYFCASSQGLGGFNQPQHFGDGTRLSIL.

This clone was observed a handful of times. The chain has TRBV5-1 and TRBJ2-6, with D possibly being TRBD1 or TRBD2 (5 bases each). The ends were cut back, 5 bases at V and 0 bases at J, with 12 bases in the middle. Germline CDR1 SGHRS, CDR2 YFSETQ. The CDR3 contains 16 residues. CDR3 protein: CASRAGTSSGANVLTF. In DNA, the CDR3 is TGCGCCAGCAGGGCAGGGACCTCCTCTGGGGCCAACGTCCTGACTTTC.